The 3 T cell receptor beta chains listed next were all sequenced from one sample in a study of T cells in tuberculosis. The repertoire was sequenced with immunoSEQ multiplex PCR; TCRdb's copy has only in-frame clones and lacks some. The sample has under 40,000 clones; roughly nine tenths are singletons. What was sequenced was PBMCs. The source is a donor between 10 and 29 years old with latent tuberculosis or without tuberculosis infection.

V is TRBV27 and J is TRBJ1-2; D possibly corresponds to TRBD1 (6 bases). CDR3 length: 16 amino acids. The germline gives CDR1 MNHEY, CDR2 SMNVEV (reference sequence). Trimming removed 5 bases at V and 6 bases at J, with 22 bases between. The CDR3 DNA sequence: TGTGCCAGCAGTATCGTGTCAACAGGGACTAGAGATGGCTACACCTTC. It codes for CASSIVSTGTRDGYTF.

V usage is TRBV4-1 and J usage is TRBJ2-7; D perhaps matches TRBD2 (5 bases). The V end lost 1 base, the J end lost 3 bases, and 19 bases lay between the germline ends. Germline lookup yields CDR1 MGHRA and CDR2 YSYEKL. The CDR3 extends over 17 amino acids. Here the CDR3 reads CASSQGVQRPIFYEQYF. The CDR3 DNA follows: TGCGCCAGCAGCCAAGGGGTCCAGCGGCCAATCTTCTACGAGCAGTACTTC.

DNA for the CDR3: TGTGCCAGCGCGAGAAACACAGATACGCAGTATTTT. This encodes CASARNTDTQYF. The V call is TRBV28, the J call TRBJ2-3; the D is unclear. V lost 8 bases, J lost 2 bases, and 8 bases lay in between. Per germline, CDR1 MDHEN and CDR2 SYDVKM. This CDR3 comprises 12 residues.